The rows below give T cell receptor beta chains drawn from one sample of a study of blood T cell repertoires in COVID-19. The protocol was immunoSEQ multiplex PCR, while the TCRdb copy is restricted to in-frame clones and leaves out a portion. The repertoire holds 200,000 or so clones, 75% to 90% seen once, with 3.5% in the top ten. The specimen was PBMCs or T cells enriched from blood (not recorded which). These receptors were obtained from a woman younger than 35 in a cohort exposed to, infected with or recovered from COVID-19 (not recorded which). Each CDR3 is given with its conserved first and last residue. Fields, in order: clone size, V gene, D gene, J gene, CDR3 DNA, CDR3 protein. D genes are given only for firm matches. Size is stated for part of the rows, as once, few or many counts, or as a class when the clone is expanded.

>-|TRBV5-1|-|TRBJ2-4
TGCGCCAGCAGCTTGAGTACGCCGGGGAGAAACATTCAGTACTTC
CASSLSTPGRNIQYF
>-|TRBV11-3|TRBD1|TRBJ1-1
TGTGCCAGCAGCTTGGGGACAGGGGCGGTTCGGGAAGCTTTCTTT
CASSLGTGAVREAFF
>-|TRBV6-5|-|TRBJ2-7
TGTACCACGAGGCGGCACTACGAGCAGTACTTC
CTTRRHYEQYF
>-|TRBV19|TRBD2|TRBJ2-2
TGTGCCAGTAGTAATTTAGCGGGAGACACCGGGGAGCTGTTTTTT
CASSNLAGDTGELFF
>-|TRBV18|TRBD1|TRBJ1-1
TGTGCCAGCTCGTCAACCGCAGGGGGCCGTCGGACTGAAGCTTTCTTT
CASSSTAGGRRTEAFF
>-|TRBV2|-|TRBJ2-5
TGTGCCAGCAGTGTTACAGGAGGGGAGACCCAGTACTTC
CASSVTGGETQYF
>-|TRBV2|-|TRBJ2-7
TGTGCCAGCAACCGGGACACCGCCTACGAGCAGTACTTC
CASNRDTAYEQYF
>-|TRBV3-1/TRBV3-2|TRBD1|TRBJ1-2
TGTGCCAGCAGCCAAGCAACAGGGGGAGTCGGTGGCTACACCTTC
CASSQATGGVGGYTF
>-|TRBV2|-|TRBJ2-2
TGTGCCTGCGTCCGGGAAGGGAGGACCGGGGAGCTGTTTTTT
CACVREGRTGELFF
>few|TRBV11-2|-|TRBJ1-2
TGTGCCAGCAGGGGAACAGGGCTGGGGTGGAGTGGCTACACCTTC
CASRGTGLGWSGYTF
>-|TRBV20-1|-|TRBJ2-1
TGCAGTGCTAGTGACACGACTAACAATGAGCAGTTCTTC
CSASDTTNNEQFF
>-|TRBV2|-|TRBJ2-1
TGTGCCAGCAGCCCCGGGACTCCCAATGAGCAGTTCTTC
CASSPGTPNEQFF
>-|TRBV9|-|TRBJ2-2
TGTGCCAGCAGCGTAGCGAGTCCCGGGGAGCTGTTTTTT
CASSVASPGELFF
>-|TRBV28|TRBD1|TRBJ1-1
TGTGCCAGCAGTGCCCCGGGACAGGGTTACACTGAAGCTTTCTTT
CASSAPGQGYTEAFF
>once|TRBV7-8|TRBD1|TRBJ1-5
TGTGCCAGCAGCTTTGACAGGGATTTATTGGGTCAGCCCCAGCATTTT
CASSFDRDLLGQPQHF
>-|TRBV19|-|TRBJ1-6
TGTGCCAGTAGTCCCCTGACTGGGGGCCGGGGTTCACCCCTCCACTTT
CASSPLTGGRGSPLHF
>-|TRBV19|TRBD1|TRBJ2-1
TGTGCCAGTAGTAGCGACAGGGATTATATATATGAGCAGTTCTTC
CASSSDRDYIYEQFF
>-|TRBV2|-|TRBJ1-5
TGTGCCAGCAGTGGACAGTATAGCAATCAGCCCCAGCATTTT
CASSGQYSNQPQHF
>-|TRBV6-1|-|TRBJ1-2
TGTGCCAGCAGTGAAGGGACAAACTATGGCTACACCTTC
CASSEGTNYGYTF
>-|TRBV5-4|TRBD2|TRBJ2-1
TGTGCCAGCAGCTTGGGGGGGCTGACTAGCGGGAGGTTCTATGAGCAGTTCTTC
CASSLGGLTSGRFYEQFF
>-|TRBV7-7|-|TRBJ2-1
TGTGCTAGCAGCTTAGGGAGAGCGGAGACCAATGAGCAGTTCTTC
CASSLGRAETNEQFF
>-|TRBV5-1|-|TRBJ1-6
TGCGCCAGCAGCTTTGGAGGGCGGTATTCACCCCTCCACTTT
CASSFGGRYSPLHF
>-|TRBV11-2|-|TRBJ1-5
TGTGCCAGCAGCTCAGGGGTCGGACAGCCCCAGCATTTT
CASSSGVGQPQHF
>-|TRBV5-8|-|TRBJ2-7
TGTGCCAGCAGCTTGGAAGCCAACGAGCAGTACTTC
CASSLEANEQYF
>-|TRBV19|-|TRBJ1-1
TGTGCCAGTACCCCGGGGGTCGCGAACACTGAAGCTTTCTTT
CASTPGVANTEAFF
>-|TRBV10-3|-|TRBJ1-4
TGTGCCATCATGTCCGGGAGTAATGAAAAACTGTTTTTT
CAIMSGSNEKLFF
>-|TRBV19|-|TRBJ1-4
TGTGCCAGTAGTCTAGCCGATGAAAAACTGTTTTTT
CASSLADEKLFF
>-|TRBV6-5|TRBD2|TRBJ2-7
TGTGCCAGCCTCACCAGCGGGGGGTTTTACGAGCAGTACTTC
CASLTSGGFYEQYF
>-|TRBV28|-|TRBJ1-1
TGTGCCAGCAGTTCGGGGGGTACTGAAGCTTTCTTT
CASSSGGTEAFF
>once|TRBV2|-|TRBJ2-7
TGTGCCAGCAGTATCCGACAGGCTGGGTACGAGCAGTACTTC
CASSIRQAGYEQYF
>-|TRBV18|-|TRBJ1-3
TGTGCCAGCTCATCGAGGGACATAGGAAACACCATATATTTT
CASSSRDIGNTIYF
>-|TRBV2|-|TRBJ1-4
TGTGCCAGCAGTGGGCAGGTCGGGAGAGAAAAACTGTTTTTT
CASSGQVGREKLFF
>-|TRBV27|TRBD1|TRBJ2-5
TGTGCCAGCAGTTCAATTCGGGGGGACAGGGGGTTCGAGACCCAGTACTTC
CASSSIRGDRGFETQYF
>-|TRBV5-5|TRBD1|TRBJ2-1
TGTGCCAGCAGCCGACAGGGGGCGACTTACAATGAGCAGTTCTTC
CASSRQGATYNEQFF
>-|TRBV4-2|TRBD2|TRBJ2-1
TGTGCCAGCAGCCGCACTAGCGGGAGAGGTTACAATGAGCAGTTCTTC
CASSRTSGRGYNEQFF
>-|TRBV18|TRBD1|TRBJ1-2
TGTGCCAGCTCACCACAGGGGGCGGACTATGGCTACACCTTC
CASSPQGADYGYTF
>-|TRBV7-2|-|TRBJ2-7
TGTGCCAGCAGCTTCCGGACAGAAGCCTACGAGCAGTACTTC
CASSFRTEAYEQYF
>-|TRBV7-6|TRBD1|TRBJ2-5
TGTGCCAGCAGCAAGGGACAGGCAGAGACCCAGTACTTC
CASSKGQAETQYF
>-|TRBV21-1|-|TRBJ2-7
TGTGCCAGCAGCAAGGGGACTTTATACGAGCAGTACTTC
CASSKGTLYEQYF
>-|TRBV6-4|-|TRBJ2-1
TGTGCCAGCCGCCCGAGGGTCAATGAGCAGTTCTTC
CASRPRVNEQFF
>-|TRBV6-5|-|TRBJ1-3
TGTGCCAGCAGCCGTGACAGAAACTCTGGAAACACCATATATTTT
CASSRDRNSGNTIYF
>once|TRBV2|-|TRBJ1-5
TGTGCCAGCAGTGAAGAGGGGGGGGTGTGGCCCCAGCATTTT
CASSEEGGVWPQHF
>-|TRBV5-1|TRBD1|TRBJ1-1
TGCGCCAGTGGGACAGGCGGCAACACTGAAGCTTTCTTT
CASGTGGNTEAFF
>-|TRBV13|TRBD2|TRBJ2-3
TGTGCCAGCAGCCGCAGGAAGGTAGCGGGAGTTTTGGATACGCAGTATTTT
CASSRRKVAGVLDTQYF
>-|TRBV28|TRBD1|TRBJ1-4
TGTGCCAGCAGTTTTACAGGGGGTAATGAAAAACTGTTTTTT
CASSFTGGNEKLFF
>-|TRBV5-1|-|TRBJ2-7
TGCGCCAGCAGCTTGGATTACAGTATCGAGCAGTACTTC
CASSLDYSIEQYF
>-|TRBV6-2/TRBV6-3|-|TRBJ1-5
TGTGCCAGCAGTTACGGAGGGACCGACCTGCCCCAGCATTTT
CASSYGGTDLPQHF
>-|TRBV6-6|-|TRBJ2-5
TGTGCCACCGCTGTGACAGGGAGGTACCAAGAGACCCAGTACTTC
CATAVTGRYQETQYF
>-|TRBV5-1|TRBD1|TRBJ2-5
TGCGCCAGCAGCCGTTCCGGGACAGGGGGAGAGGAGACCCAGTACTTC
CASSRSGTGGEETQYF
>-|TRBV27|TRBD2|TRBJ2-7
TGTGCCAGCATCCCGTCCGGGACTAGCGGGATTTTGGTGTACTTC
CASIPSGTSGILVYF
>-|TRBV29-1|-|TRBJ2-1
TGCAGCGTTGAAGGCTCCCAACTTAATGAGCAGTTCTTC
CSVEGSQLNEQFF
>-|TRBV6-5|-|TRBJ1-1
TGTGCCAGCAGTTACGTAGGGGTCACTGAAGCTTTCTTT
CASSYVGVTEAFF